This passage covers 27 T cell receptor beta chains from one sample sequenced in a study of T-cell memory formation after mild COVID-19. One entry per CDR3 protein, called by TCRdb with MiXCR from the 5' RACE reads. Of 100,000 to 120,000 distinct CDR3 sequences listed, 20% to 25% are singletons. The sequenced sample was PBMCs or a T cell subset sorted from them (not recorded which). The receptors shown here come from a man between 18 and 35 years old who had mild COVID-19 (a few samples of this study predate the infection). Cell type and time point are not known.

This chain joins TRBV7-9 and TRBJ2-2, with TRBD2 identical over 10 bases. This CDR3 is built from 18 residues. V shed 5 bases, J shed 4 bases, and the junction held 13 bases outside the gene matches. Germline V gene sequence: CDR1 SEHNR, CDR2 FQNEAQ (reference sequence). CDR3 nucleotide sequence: TGTGCCAGCAGCCCGGACTTAAGCGGGGGGGCCGCCACCGGGGAGCTGTTTTTT. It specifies CASSPDLSGGAATGELFF.

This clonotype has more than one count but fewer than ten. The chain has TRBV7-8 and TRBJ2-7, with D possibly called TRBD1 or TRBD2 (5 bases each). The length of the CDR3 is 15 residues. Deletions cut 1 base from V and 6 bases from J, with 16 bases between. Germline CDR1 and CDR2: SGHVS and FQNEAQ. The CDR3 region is CASSLGGRWPSEQYF. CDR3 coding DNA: TGTGCCAGCAGCTTAGGGGGACGGTGGCCCTCCGAGCAGTACTTC.

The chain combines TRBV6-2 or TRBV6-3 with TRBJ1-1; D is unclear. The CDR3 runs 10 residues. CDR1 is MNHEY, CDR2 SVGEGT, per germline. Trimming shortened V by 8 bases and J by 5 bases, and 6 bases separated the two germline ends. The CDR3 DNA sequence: TGTGCCAGCGGAGGAACTGAAGCTTTCTTT. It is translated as CASGGTEAFF.

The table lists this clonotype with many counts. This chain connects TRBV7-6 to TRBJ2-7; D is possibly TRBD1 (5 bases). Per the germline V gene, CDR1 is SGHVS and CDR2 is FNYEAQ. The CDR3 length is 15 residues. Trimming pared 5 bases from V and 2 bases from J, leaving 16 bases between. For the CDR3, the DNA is TGTGCCAGCAGCCCCCAGGGCGGATTAACCTACGAGCAGTACTTC. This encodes CASSPQGGLTYEQYF.

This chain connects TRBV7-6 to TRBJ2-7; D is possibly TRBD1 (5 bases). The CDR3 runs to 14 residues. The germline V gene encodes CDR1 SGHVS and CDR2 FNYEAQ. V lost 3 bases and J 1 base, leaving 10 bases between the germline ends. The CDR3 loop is CASSFAGPSYEQYF. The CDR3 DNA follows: TGTGCCAGCAGCTTCGCAGGGCCGTCCTACGAGCAGTACTTC. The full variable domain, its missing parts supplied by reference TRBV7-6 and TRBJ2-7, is GAGVSQSPRYKVTKRGQDVALRCDPISGHVSLYWYRQALGQGPEFLTYFNYEAQQDKSGLPNDRFSAERPEGSISTLTIQRTEQRDSAMYRCASSFAGPSYEQYFGPGTRLTVT.

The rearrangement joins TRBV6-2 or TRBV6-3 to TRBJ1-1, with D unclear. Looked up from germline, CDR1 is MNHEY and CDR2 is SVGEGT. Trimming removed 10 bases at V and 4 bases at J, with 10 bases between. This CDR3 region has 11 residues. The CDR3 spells CATGVSTEAFF. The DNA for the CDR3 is TGTGCCACGGGAGTCAGCACTGAAGCTTTCTTT.

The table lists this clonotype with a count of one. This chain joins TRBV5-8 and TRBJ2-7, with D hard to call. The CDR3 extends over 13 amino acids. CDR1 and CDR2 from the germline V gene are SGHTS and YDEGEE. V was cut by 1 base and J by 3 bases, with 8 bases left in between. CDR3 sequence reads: CASSLKNSYEQYV. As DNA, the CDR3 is TGTGCCAGCAGCTTGAAGAACAGCTACGAGCAGTACGTC.

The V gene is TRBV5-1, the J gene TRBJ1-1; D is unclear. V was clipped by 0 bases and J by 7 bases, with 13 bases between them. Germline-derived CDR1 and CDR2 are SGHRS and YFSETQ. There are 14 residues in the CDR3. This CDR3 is CASSLARSGNEAFF. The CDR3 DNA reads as TGCGCCAGCAGCTTGGCAAGATCTGGGAATGAAGCTTTCTTT.

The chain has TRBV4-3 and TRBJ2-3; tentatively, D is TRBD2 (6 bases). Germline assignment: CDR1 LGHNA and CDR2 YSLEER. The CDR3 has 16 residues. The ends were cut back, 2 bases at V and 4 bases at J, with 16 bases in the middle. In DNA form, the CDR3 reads TGCGCCAGCAGCCAAATGTGGCAGCGGGCGGCAGATACGCAGTATTTT. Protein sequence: CASSQMWQRAADTQYF.

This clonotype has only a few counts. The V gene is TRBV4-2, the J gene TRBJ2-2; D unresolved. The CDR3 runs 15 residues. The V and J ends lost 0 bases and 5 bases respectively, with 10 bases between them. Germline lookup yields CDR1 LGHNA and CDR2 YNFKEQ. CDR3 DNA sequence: TGTGCCAGCAGCCAAGATCTCAGAGGAACCGGGGAGCTGTTTTTT. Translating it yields CASSQDLRGTGELFF.

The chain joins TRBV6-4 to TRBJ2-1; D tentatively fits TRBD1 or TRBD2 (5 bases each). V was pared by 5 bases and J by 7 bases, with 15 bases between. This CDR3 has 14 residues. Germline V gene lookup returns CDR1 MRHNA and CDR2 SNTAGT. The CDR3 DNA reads TGTGCCAGCAGTACCTCCGGGACGGAGAATGAGCAGTTCTTC. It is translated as CASSTSGTENEQFF.

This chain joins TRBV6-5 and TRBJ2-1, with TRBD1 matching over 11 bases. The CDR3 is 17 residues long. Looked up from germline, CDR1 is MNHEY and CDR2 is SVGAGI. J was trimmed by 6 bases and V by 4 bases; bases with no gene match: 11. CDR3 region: CASSSRTGGEGLNEQFF. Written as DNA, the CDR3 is TGTGCCAGCAGTTCCAGGACAGGGGGCGAGGGTCTCAATGAGCAGTTCTTC.

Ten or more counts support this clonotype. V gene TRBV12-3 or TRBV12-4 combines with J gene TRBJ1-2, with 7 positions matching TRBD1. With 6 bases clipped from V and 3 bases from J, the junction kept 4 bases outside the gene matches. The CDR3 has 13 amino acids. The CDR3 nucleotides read TGTGCCAGCAGCCCCGGGACAGACTATGGCTACACCTTC. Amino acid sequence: CASSPGTDYGYTF.

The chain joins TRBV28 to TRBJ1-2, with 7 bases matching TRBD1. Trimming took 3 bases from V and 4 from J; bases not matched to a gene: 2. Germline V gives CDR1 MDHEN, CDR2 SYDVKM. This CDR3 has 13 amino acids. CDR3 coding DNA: TGTGCCAGCAGTTTGGGACAGTTCTATGGCTACACCTTC. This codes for CASSLGQFYGYTF.

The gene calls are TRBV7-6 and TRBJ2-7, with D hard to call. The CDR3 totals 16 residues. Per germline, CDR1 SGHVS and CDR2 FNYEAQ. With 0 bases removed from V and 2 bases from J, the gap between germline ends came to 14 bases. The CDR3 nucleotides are TGTGCCAGCAGCTTAGCGCCAGGTGTTTTCCCCTACGAGCAGTACGTC. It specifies CASSLAPGVFPYEQYV.

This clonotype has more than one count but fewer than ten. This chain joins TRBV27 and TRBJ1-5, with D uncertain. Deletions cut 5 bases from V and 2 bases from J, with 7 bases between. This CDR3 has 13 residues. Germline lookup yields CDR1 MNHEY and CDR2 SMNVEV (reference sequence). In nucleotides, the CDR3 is TGTGCCAGCAGTGGCTGGGGCAATCAGCCCCAGCATTTT. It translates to CASSGWGNQPQHF.

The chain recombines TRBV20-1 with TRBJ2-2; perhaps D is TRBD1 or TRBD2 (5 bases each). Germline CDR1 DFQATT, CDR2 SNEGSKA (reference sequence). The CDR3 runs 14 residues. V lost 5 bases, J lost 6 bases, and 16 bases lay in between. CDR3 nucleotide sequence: TGCAGTGCTGCCCGGGACCACCGTTCCGGGGAGCTGTTTTTT. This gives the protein CSAARDHRSGELFF.

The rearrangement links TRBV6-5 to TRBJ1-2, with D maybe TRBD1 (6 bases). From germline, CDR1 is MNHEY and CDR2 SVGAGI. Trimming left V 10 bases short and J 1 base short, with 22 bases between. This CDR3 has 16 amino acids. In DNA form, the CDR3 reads TGTGCCACCACCTTAACCGGGACATTAAGTAACTATGGCTACACCTTC. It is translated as CATTLTGTLSNYGYTF.

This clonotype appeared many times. DNA of the CDR3: TGCGCCAGCAGCCAAGTACGTCTAGCCAATGAGCAGTTCTTC. It yields the protein CASSQVRLANEQFF. The chain uses TRBV4-1 and TRBJ2-1; the D gene is possibly TRBD2 (5 bases). The CDR3 sequence is 14 residues long. V lost 1 base and J lost 6, with 10 bases in between. Germline V gives CDR1 MGHRA, CDR2 YSYEKL.

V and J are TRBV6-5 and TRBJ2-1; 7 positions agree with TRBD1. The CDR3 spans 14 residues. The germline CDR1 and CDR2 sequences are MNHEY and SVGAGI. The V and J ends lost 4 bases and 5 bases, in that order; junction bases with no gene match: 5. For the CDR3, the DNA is TGTGCCAGCAGTTCCGGGGACAGTCACAATGAGCAGTTCTTC. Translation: CASSSGDSHNEQFF.

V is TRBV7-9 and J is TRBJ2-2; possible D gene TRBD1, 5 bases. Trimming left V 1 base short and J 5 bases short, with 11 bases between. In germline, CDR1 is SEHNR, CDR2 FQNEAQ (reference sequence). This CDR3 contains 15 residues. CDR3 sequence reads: CASSLVQGKTGELFF. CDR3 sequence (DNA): TGTGCCAGCAGCTTAGTCCAGGGAAAGACCGGGGAGCTGTTTTTT. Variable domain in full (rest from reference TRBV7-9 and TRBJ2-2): DTGVSQNPRHKITKRGQNVTFRCDPISEHNRLYWYRQTLGQGPEFLTYFQNEAQLEKSRLLSDRFSAERPKGSFSTLEIQRTEQGDSAMYLCASSLVQGKTGELFFGEGSRLTVL.

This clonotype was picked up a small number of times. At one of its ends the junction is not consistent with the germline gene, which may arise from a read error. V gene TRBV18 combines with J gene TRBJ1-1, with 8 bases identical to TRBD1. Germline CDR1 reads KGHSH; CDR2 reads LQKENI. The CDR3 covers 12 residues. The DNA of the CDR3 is TGTGCCAGCTCTCCACAGGGGGCTGAAGCTTTCTTT. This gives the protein CASSPQGAEAFF. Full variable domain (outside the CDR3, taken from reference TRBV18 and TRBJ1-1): NAGVMQNPRHLVRRRGQEARLRCSPMKGHSHVYWYRQLPEEGLKFMVYLQKENIIDESGMPKERFSAEFPKEGPSILRIQQVVRGDSAAYFCASSPQGAEAFFGQGTRLTVV.

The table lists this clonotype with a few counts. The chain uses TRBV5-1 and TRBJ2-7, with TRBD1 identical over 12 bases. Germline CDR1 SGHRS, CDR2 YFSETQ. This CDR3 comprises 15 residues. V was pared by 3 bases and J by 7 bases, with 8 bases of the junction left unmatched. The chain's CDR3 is CASSSLGQGAGEQYF. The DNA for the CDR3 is TGCGCCAGCAGCTCGTTGGGACAGGGGGCGGGGGAGCAGTACTTC.

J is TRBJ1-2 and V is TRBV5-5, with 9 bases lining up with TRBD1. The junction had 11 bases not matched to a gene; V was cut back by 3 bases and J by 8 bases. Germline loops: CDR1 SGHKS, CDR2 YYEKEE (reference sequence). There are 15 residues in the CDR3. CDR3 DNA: TGTGCCAGCAGCTCCGAATACCGGGACAGGGAAGGCTACACCTTC. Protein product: CASSSEYRDREGYTF.

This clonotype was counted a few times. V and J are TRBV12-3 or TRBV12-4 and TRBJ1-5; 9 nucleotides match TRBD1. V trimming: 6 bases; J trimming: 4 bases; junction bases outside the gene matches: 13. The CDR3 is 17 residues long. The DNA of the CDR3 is TGTGCCAGCAGGCCCACCGCCTGGGACAGGGAAAATCAGCCCCAGCATTTT. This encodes CASRPTAWDRENQPQHF.

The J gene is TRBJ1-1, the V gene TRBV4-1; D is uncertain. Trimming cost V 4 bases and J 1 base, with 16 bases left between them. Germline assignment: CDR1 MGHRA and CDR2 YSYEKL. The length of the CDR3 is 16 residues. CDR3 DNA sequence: TGCGCCAGCAGCCGCGGAGAGCTGAATCAGAACACTGAAGCTTTCTTT. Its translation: CASSRGELNQNTEAFF.

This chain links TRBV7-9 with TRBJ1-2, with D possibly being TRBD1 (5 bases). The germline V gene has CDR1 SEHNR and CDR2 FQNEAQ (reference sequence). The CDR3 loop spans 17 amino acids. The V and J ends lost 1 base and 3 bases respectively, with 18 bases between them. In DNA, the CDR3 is TGTGCCAGCAGCTTAGAGGGCCGCGGCAGGGTAGACTATGGCTACACCTTC. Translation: CASSLEGRGRVDYGYTF.